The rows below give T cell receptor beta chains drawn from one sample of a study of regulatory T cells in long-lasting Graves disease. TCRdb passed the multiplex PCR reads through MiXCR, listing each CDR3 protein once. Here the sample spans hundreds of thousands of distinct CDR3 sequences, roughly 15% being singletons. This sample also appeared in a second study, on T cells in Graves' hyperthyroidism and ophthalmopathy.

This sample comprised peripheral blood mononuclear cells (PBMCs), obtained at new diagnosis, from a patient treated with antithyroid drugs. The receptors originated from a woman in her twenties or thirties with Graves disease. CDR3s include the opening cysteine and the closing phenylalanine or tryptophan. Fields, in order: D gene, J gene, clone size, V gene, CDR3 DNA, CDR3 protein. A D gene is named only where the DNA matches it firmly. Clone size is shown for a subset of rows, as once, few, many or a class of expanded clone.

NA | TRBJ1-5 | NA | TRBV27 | TGTGCCAGCAGCCAAACCCGGGGTGCCAATCAGCCCCAGCATTTT | CASSQTRGANQPQHF
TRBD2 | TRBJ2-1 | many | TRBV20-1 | TGCAGTGCTAGGGGGGGGGGACTTATACGCTCCTACAATGAGCAGTTCTTC | CSARGGGLIRSYNEQFF
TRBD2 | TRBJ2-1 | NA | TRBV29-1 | TGCAGCGTAGAGCGGGAGGGCGTTGAGCAGTTCTTC | CSVEREGVEQFF
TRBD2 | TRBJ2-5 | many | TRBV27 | TGTGCCAGCAGTTTGACTAGCGGGAGCGGTGAGACCCAGTACTTC | CASSLTSGSGETQYF
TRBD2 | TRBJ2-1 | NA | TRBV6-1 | TGTGCCAGTACGACTAGCAAATCCCCTCTTTATGAGCAGTTCTTC | CASTTSKSPLYEQFF
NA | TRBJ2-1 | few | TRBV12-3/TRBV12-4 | TGTGCCAGCAGCGAAGGGCTGAATGAGCAGTTCTTC | CASSEGLNEQFF
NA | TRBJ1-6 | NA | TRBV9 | TGTGCCAGCAGCGTAGGGTCTTCCTATAATTCACCCCTCCACTTT | CASSVGSSYNSPLHF
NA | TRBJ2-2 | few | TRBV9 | TGTGCCAGCAGCGTTGACCGGGGGCACACCGGGGAGCTGTTTTTT | CASSVDRGHTGELFF
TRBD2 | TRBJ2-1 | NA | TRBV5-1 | TGCGCCAGCAGCGCCATAACGGCGGGAGGGCCATCAAATGAGCAGTTCTTC | CASSAITAGGPSNEQFF
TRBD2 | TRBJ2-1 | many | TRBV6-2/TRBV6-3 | TGTGCCAGCAGTGAGGGACTAGCAGGGCAGTTCTTC | CASSEGLAGQFF
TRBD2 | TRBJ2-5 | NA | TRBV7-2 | TGTGCCAGCAGCTTTTTAGGGTCGGGGGGGACCCAGTACTTC | CASSFLGSGGTQYF
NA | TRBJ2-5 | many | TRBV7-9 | TGTGCCAGCAGCCGGGAAGTGGTGGAGACCCAGTACTTC | CASSREVVETQYF
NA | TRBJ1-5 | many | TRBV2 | TGTGCCAGCAGTGACAGGGATAATCAGCCCCAGCATTTT | CASSDRDNQPQHF
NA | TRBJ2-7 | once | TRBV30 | TGTGCCTGGAGTAAGGTACAGGAGCCCTACGAGCAGTACTTC | CAWSKVQEPYEQYF
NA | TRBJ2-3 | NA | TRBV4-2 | TGTGCCAGCAGGAAACTAGGGACTAGCACAGATACGCAGTATTTT | CASRKLGTSTDTQYF
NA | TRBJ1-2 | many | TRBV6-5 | TGTGCCAGCAGTTACGGGCAGTTCAACTATGGCTACACCTTC | CASSYGQFNYGYTF
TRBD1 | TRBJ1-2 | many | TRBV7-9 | TGTGCCAGCAGCCCTCTGGGACAGAGTTTCTATGGCTACACCTTC | CASSPLGQSFYGYTF
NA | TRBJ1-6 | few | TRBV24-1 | TGTGCCACCAGTGTGACCGCACCTAATTCACCCCTCCACTTT | CATSVTAPNSPLHF
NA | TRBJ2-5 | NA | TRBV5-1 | TGCGCCAGCAGCACACAGGGTGAGGAGACCCAGTACTTC | CASSTQGEETQYF
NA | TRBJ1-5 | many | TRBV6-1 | TGTGCCAGCAGTCAAATGTGGGGATCAGGACAGCCCCAGCATTTT | CASSQMWGSGQPQHF
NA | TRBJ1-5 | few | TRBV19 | TGTGCCAGGGATAGGGTGGGCAATCAGCCCCAGCATTTT | CARDRVGNQPQHF
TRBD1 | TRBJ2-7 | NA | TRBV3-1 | TGTGCCAGCAGCCCAAAAACAGGGACAGCCGCCTACGAGCAGTACTTC | CASSPKTGTAAYEQYF
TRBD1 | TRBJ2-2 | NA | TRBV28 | TGTGCCAGCGACAGGGGACCCACCGGGGAGCTGTTTTTT | CASDRGPTGELFF
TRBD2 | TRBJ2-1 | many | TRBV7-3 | TGTGCCAGCAGCTTAAAAAGCGGGAGGGTGGATGAGCAGTTCTTC | CASSLKSGRVDEQFF
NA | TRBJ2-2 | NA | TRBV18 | TGTGCCAGCTCACCAATGCCCACCGGGGAGCTGTTTTTT | CASSPMPTGELFF
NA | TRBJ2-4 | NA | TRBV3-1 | TGTGCCAGCAGCCACCGAATAAGCATTCAGTACTTC | CASSHRISIQYF
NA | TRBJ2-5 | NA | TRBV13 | TGTGCCAGCAGCTTCCAGCGTGGGCTCCAAGAGACCCAGTACTTC | CASSFQRGLQETQYF
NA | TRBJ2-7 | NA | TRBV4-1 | TGCGCCAGCAGCTACCGGGACCAGTCCTACGAGCAGTACTTC | CASSYRDQSYEQYF
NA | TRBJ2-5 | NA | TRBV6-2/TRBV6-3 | TGTGCCAGCAGCAAGGGGCTCGGTGAGACCCAGTACTTC | CASSKGLGETQYF
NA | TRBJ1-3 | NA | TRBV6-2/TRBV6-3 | TGTGCCAGCAGTGAAGCAGGATTGGGAGCCATATATTTT | CASSEAGLGAIYF
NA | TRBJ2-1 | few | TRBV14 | TGTGCCAGCAGTTGGCTCTCCTACAATGAGCAGTTCTTC | CASSWLSYNEQFF
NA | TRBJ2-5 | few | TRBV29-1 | TGCAGCGTTACTAGCTCCTTTAAAGAGACCCAGTACTTC | CSVTSSFKETQYF
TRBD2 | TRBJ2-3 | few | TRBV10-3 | TGTGCCATCAGAGTAGCGGGAAGCACAGATACGCAGTATTTT | CAIRVAGSTDTQYF
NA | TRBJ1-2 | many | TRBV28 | TGTGCCAGCAGTCTCGGACAGCACTATGGCTACACCTTC | CASSLGQHYGYTF
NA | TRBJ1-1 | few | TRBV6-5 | TGTGCCAGCAGTTACTCGAACGAGGGGAGGACTTTCTTT | CASSYSNEGRTFF
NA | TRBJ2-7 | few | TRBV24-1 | TGTGCCACCAGTGATAACGCCGGGGGCTACGAGCAGTACTTC | CATSDNAGGYEQYF